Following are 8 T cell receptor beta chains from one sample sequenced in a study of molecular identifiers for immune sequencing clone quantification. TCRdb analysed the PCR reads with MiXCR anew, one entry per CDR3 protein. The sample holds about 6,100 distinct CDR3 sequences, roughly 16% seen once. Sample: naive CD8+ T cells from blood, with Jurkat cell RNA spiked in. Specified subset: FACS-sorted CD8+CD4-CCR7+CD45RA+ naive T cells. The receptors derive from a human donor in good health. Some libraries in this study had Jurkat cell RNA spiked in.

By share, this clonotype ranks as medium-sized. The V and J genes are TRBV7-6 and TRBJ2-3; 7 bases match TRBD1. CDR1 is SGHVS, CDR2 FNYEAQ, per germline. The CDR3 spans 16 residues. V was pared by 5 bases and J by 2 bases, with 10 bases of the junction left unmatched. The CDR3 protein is CASSEWAGTDTDTQYF. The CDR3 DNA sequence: TGTGCCAGCAGCGAATGGGCCGGGACAGACACAGATACGCAGTATTTT.

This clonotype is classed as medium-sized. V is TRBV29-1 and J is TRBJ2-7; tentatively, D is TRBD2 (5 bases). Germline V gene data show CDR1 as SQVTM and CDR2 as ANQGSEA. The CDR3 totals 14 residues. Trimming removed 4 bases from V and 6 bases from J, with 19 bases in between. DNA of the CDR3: TGCAGCGTTGGGGTCCGTGAGCGGCCCCTCGAGCAGTACTTC. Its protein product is CSVGVRERPLEQYF.

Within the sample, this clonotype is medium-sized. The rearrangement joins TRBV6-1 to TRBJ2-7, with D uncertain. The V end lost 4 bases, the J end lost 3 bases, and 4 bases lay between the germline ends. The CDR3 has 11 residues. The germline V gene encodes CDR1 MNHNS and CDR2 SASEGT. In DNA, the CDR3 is TGTGCCAGCAGTGCGTACTACGAGCAGTACTTC. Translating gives CASSAYYEQYF.

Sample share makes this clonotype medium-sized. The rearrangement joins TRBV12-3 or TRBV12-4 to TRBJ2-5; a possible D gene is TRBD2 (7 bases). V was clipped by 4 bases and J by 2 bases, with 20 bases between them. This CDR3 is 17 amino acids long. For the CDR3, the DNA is TGTGCCAGCAGTTCCAGGGGAACGGCCGGGGGGCAAGAGACCCAGTACTTC. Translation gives CASSSRGTAGGQETQYF.

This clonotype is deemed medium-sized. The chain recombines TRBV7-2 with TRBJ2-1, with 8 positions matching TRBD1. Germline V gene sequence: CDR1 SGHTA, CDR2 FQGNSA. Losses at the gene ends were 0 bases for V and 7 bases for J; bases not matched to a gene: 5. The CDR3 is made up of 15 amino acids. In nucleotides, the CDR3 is TGTGCCAGCAGCTTAGCTCCAGGACAGGGAAATGAGCAGTTCTTC. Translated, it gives CASSLAPGQGNEQFF.

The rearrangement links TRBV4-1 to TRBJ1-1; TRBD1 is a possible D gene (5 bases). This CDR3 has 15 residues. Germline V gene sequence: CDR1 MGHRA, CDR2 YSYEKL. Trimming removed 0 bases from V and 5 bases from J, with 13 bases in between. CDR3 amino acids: CASSQEVRAQTEAFF. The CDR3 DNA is TGCGCCAGCAGCCAAGAAGTCAGGGCGCAAACTGAAGCTTTCTTT.

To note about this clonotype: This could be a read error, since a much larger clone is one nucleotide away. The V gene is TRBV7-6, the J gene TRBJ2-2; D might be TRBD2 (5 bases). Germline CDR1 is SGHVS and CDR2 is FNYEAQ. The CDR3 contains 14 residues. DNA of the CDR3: TGTGCCAGCAGCTTAGGTGACGACCCCGGGGAGCTGTTGTTT. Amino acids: CASSLGDDPGELLF.

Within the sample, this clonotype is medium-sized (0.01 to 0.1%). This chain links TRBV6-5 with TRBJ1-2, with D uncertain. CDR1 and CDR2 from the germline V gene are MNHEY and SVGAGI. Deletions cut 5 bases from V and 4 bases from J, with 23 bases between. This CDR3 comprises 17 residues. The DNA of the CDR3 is TGTGCCAGCAGTCCTATGTCATCCGGGTTCCGTCCCTATGGCTACACCTTC. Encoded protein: CASSPMSSGFRPYGYTF.